This TCR beta chain is from a study of CD8+CD57+ T cells in acquired aplastic anemia. Profiles of TCR beta VDJ and CDR3 were generated from a genomic DNA template. Using its own MiXCR run on the reads, TCRdb lists one record per CDR3 protein. The table lists about 71,000 distinct CDR3 sequences, around half of them singletons. The V gene's germline CDR1 is LNHNV and CDR2 YYDKDF (reference sequence). This CDR3 is 15 amino acids long. Trimming took 2 bases from V and 1 from J, leaving 10 bases between them. This clonotype was picked up many times. V and J are TRBV15 and TRBJ2-3; D gene uncertain. Sequencing input: sorted CD4+, CD8+, or CD8+CD57+ T cells (not recorded which) from PBMCs. This clonotype was sampled from a human donor in good health, serving as a control. CDR3 nucleotide sequence: TGTGCCACCAGCAGAACTCAATGGGGCACAGATACGCAGTATTTT. Protein: CATSRTQWGTDTQYF. Based on the CDR3 plus reference TRBV15 and TRBJ2-3, the full variable domain is DAMVIQNPRYQVTQFGKPVTLSCSQTLNHNVMYWYQQKSSQAPKLLFHYYDKDFNNEADTPDNFQSRRPNTSFCFLDIRSPGLGDTAMYLCATSRTQWGTDTQYFGPGTRLTVL.